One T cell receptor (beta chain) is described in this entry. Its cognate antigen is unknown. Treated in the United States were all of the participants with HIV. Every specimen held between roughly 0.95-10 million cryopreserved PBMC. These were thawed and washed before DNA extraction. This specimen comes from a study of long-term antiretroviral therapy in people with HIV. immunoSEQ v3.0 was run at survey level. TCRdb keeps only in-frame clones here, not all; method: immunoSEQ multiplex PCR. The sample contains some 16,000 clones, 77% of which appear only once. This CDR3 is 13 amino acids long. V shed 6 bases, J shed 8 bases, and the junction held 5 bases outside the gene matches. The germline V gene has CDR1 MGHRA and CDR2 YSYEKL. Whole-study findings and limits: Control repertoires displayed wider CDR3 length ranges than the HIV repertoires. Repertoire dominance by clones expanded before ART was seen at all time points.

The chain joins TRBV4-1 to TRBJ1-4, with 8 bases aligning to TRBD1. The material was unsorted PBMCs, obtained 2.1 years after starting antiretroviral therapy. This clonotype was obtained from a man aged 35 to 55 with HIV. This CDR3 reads CASRTTGDEKLFF. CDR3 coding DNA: TGCGCCAGCAGAACGACAGGGGACGAAAAACTGTTTTTT.